The present entry profiles one TCR beta chain with its context. Antigen specificity is unknown. TCRdb recomputed calls from the 5' RACE reads with MiXCR, one row per CDR3 protein. The sample consists of approximately 180,000 distinct CDR3 sequences, roughly 6.4% of them appearing once. Germline CDR1 and CDR2: DFQATT and SNEGSKA (reference sequence). The CDR3 extends over 15 amino acids. Trimming left V 1 base short and J 7 bases short, with 17 bases between. This sample is part of a study of T cells after yellow fever vaccination. Study conclusions and caveats: By day 5 rather than day 15, the secondary response had peaked, though it was weaker. Clonotypes appearing in both CD4 and CD8 compartments existed, and their share was small. Once the booster was given, most primary-vaccination clones reappeared, at about 96% for CD4 and over 85% for CD8.

The clonotype originates from a man aged 18 to 30 who received the YFV17D yellow fever vaccine. The J gene is TRBJ2-1, the V gene TRBV20-1; tentative D call: TRBD2 (7 bases). The starting material was CD4+ T cells sorted from PBMCs, obtained on the day of the first yellow fever vaccination. CDR3 DNA: TGCAGTGCTAGAGCGAGGGGGGGGAGGGGGAATGAGCAGTTCTTC. Encoded protein: CSARARGGRGNEQFF.